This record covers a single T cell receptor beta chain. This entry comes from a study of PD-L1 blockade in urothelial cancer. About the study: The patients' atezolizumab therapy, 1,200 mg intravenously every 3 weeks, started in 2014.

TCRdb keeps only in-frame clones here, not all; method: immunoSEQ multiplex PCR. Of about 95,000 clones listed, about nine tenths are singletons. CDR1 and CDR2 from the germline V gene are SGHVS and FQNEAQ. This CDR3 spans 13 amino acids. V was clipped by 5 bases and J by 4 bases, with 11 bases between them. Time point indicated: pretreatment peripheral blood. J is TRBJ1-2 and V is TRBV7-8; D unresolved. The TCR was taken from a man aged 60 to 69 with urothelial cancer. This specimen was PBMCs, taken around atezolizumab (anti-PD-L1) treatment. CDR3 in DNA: TGTGCCAGCAGCCCTCCGGAGGGCTATGGCTACACCTTC. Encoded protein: CASSPPEGYGYTF. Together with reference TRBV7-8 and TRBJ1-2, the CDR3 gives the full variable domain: GAGVSQSPRYKVAKRGQDVALRCDPISGHVSLFWYQQALGQGPEFLTYFQNEAQLDKSGLPSDRFFAERPEGSVSTLKIQRTQQEDSAVYLCASSPPEGYGYTFGSGTRLTVV.